Described below is a single T cell receptor beta chain sequence and its context. Its antigen remains unidentified. This specimen belongs to a study of T cell responses to AZD1222 COVID-19 vaccine. Overall study findings and caveats: Repertoire sampling happened only post peak T cell response. Donors skewed white British and female; clonal diversity was possibly underestimated. Increased Spike-specific TCR breadth and depth were observed after two AZD1222 doses. Reportedly, nearly half the spike-specific TCRs target unmutated variant regions.

Data came from immunoSEQ multiplex PCR; TCRdb stores just in-frame clones and leaves some out. This table holds approximately 100,000 clones, roughly nine tenths found once. Germline V lookup: CDR1 SNHLY, CDR2 FYNNEI. V lost 7 bases and J lost 6; bases outside the gene matches: 4. CDR3 length: 12 residues. The rearrangement joins TRBV2 to TRBJ2-7; 9 nucleotides match TRBD2. This sample comprised peripheral blood, obtained on day 0 of AZD1222 vaccination. This TCR was sampled from an adult in good health. The CDR3 protein is CASKGLASEQYF. CDR3 coding DNA: TGTGCCAGCAAGGGACTAGCTTCCGAGCAGTACTTC.